The 14 T cell receptor beta chains in this list originate from one sample, sequenced in a study of cytomegalovirus exposure and HLA in healthy donors. The PCR used 60 Vbeta and 13 Jbeta primers. The data were produced by immunoSEQ multiplex PCR, yet TCRdb's version contains in-frame clones alone and is incomplete. The profile shows under 200,000 clones, 65% to 70% of them singletons. The sequencing sample was made of PBMCs. The receptors were sampled from a young woman in good health and CMV-seropositive.

The V call is TRBV7-8, the J call TRBJ1-5, with 7 bases aligning to TRBD1. Germline V gene data show CDR1 as SGHVS and CDR2 as FQNEAQ. The CDR3 is 16 residues long. V dropped 5 bases and J dropped 0; count of bases not matched to a gene: 7. Here the CDR3 reads CASSAGTAYSNQPQHF. As DNA, the CDR3 is TGTGCCAGCAGCGCGGGGACAGCCTATAGCAATCAGCCCCAGCATTTT.

The V call is TRBV11-2, the J call TRBJ1-1, with D perhaps matching TRBD1 (6 bases). The CDR3 totals 14 residues. The V gene's germline CDR1 is SGHAT and CDR2 FQNNGV. Trimming removed 4 bases from V and 4 bases from J, with 13 bases in between. The CDR3: CASSSYRDGTEAFF. The CDR3 DNA is TGTGCCAGCAGCTCCTACAGGGACGGCACTGAAGCTTTCTTT.

The chain combines TRBV6-5 with TRBJ2-7; no clear D gene. The CDR3 has 14 amino acids. The germline gives CDR1 MNHEY, CDR2 SVGAGI. Trimming removed 2 bases from V and 4 bases from J, with 12 bases in between. The CDR3 DNA is TGTGCCAGCAGTTACGCTCGAGTTGAGTACGAGCAGTACTTC. As protein: CASSYARVEYEQYF.

This clone has just a few counts. The chain employs TRBV7-9 and TRBJ2-7; perhaps TRBD1 as D (5 bases). V lost 5 bases and J 5 bases, leaving 19 bases between the germline ends. Germline-derived CDR1 and CDR2 are SEHNR and FQNEAQ (reference sequence). The length of the CDR3 is 15 residues. For the CDR3, the DNA is TGTGCCAGCAGCCCCCAAGGTGGCAGGGTCCACGAGCAGTACTTC. This translates into CASSPQGGRVHEQYF. Complete variable domain (other parts from reference TRBV7-9 and TRBJ2-7): DTGVSQNPRHKITKRGQNVTFRCDPISEHNRLYWYRQTLGQGPEFLTYFQNEAQLEKSRLLSDRFSAERPKGSFSTLEIQRTEQGDSAMYLCASSPQGGRVHEQYFGPGTRLTVT.

This clone turned up a few times. V usage is TRBV6-5 and J usage is TRBJ1-6; tentatively, D is TRBD1 (5 bases). The V end lost 3 bases, the J end lost 10 bases, and 16 bases lay between the germline ends. This CDR3 contains 15 residues. Germline V lookup: CDR1 MNHEY, CDR2 SVGAGI. CDR3 sequence (DNA): TGTGCCAGCAGTTATGAAGGGGCCGCGGGATCACCCCTCCACTTT. Translating it yields CASSYEGAAGSPLHF.

This chain links TRBV18 with TRBJ1-1; weak D call: TRBD1 (5 bases). The germline V gene encodes CDR1 KGHSH and CDR2 LQKENI. CDR3 length: 16 amino acids. With 1 base removed from V and 0 bases from J, the gap between germline ends came to 12 bases. CDR3 nucleotides: TGTGCCAGCTCACCACTTACAGGACCCGTGAACACTGAAGCTTTCTTT. Its translation is CASSPLTGPVNTEAFF.

The count of this clone is one. CDR3 bases: TGTGCCAGCAGTGAAGACAGGGTCCCTTTTGGAAACACCATATATTTT. This translates into CASSEDRVPFGNTIYF. The rearrangement links TRBV6-1 to TRBJ1-3, with D maybe TRBD1 (6 bases). Per the germline V gene, CDR1 is MNHNS and CDR2 is SASEGT. V was shortened by 1 base and J by 3 bases, with 13 bases between the two germline ends. The CDR3 consists of 16 residues.

This clone was seen a few times. The rearrangement joins TRBV6-5 to TRBJ1-1; D may be TRBD1 (6 bases). V was trimmed by 2 bases and J by 11 bases, leaving 15 bases between them. Germline CDR1 is MNHEY and CDR2 is SVGAGI. The CDR3 is 13 amino acids. CDR3 DNA: TGTGCCAGCAGTTACACAAGCGAGGGGGGGGCTTTCTTT. Its protein product is CASSYTSEGGAFF.

The chain has TRBV30 and TRBJ2-3; 9 bases are shared with TRBD1. CDR1 GTSNPN and CDR2 SVGIG come from the germline V gene (reference sequence). The V and J ends lost 3 bases and 6 bases, in that order; junction bases with no gene match: 7. CDR3 length: 14 amino acids. CDR3 amino acids: CAWSQGTGRDTQYF. CDR3 sequence (DNA): TGTGCCTGGAGCCAGGGGACAGGGAGGGATACGCAGTATTTT.

The V call is TRBV4-1, the J call TRBJ2-3; 11 bases agree with TRBD2. J lost 5 bases, V lost 4 bases, and 5 bases had no gene match. The CDR3 totals 15 residues. Looked up from germline, CDR1 is MGHRA and CDR2 is YSYEKL. Here the CDR3 reads CASSPRTSGQDTQYF. The CDR3 DNA is TGCGCCAGCAGCCCGAGGACTAGCGGGCAAGATACGCAGTATTTT.

CDR3 in amino acids: CASSPWQNYGYTF. The CDR3 DNA is TGTGCCAGCAGCCCGTGGCAGAACTATGGCTACACCTTC. The chain links TRBV9 to TRBJ1-2; D remains ambiguous. Germline CDR1 SGDLS, CDR2 YYNGEE. This CDR3 has 13 residues. V lost 4 bases and J lost 2, with 9 bases in between.

The rearrangement joins TRBV7-9 to TRBJ2-5, with 13 positions matching TRBD2. Trimming at V came to 4 bases and at J to 5 bases, leaving 10 bases not matched to a gene. From germline, CDR1 is SEHNR and CDR2 FQNEAQ (reference sequence). CDR3 size: 17 residues. The CDR3 bases are TGTGCCAGCAGCTCACTAGCGGGGGGGCTGTCGGGTGAGACCCAGTACTTC. It codes for CASSSLAGGLSGETQYF. The whole variable domain, filled in from reference TRBV7-9 and TRBJ2-5, reads DTGVSQNPRHKITKRGQNVTFRCDPISEHNRLYWYRQTLGQGPEFLTYFQNEAQLEKSRLLSDRFSAERPKGSFSTLEIQRTEQGDSAMYLCASSSLAGGLSGETQYFGPGTRLLVL.

The chain combines TRBV7-3 with TRBJ2-3; 10 bases align to TRBD2. Germline V gene sequence: CDR1 SGHTA, CDR2 FQGTGA. V was clipped by 5 bases and J by 2 bases; unmatched bases: 4. This CDR3 region has 15 residues. CDR3 amino acids: CASSLAGVTTDTQYF. CDR3 in DNA: TGTGCCAGCAGCCTAGCGGGAGTAACCACAGATACGCAGTATTTT.

This clone has more than one count but fewer than ten. The chain recombines TRBV6-6 with TRBJ2-3; D unresolved. The V gene lost 0 bases and the J gene lost 2 bases, with 9 bases spanning the gap. The length of the CDR3 is 15 residues. Germline CDR1 reads MNHNY; CDR2 reads SVGAGI (reference sequence). The CDR3 coding sequence is TGTGCCAGCAGTTACTCGATGGCCTTCACAGATACGCAGTATTTT. Its translation: CASSYSMAFTDTQYF.